Shown below are 20 T cell receptor beta chains from a single sample sequenced in a study of TIL therapy for anti-PD-1-resistant metastatic lung cancer. Described time point: pre-treatment sample, taken before nivolumab and TIL therapy. Sequencing used immunoSEQ v3. Produced via immunoSEQ multiplex PCR; TCRdb's table is partial and in-frame only. Altogether fewer than 65,000 clones are present, about 81% being singletons, with the ten largest covering under 3%. The sample here was blood, taken at baseline. Source of these receptors: a person between 25 and 79 years old with non-small cell lung cancer.

The rearrangement links TRBV7-2 to TRBJ1-6; 7 bases map to TRBD1. CDR3 length: 14 residues. With V trimmed by 6 bases and J by 9 bases, 8 bases remained unmatched. The germline CDR1 and CDR2 sequences are SGHTA and FQGNSA. The CDR3 sequence: CASRSDRRSSPLHF. The CDR3 region has the DNA TGTGCCAGCAGGTCGGACAGGCGGTCTTCACCCCTCCACTTT. Full variable domain (rest looked up from reference TRBV7-2 and TRBJ1-6): GAGVSQSPSNKVTEKGKDVELRCDPISGHTALYWYRQSLGQGLEFLIYFQGNSAPDKSGLPSDRFSAERTGGSVSTLTIQRTQQEDSAVYLCASRSDRRSSPLHFGNGTRLTVT.

This clone was detected only a few times. The chain couples TRBV13 to TRBJ2-7, with TRBD1 matching over 11 bases. This CDR3 comprises 14 residues. The germline V gene has CDR1 PRHDT and CDR2 FYEKMQ (reference sequence). Unmatched junction bases numbered 3, after V lost 5 bases and J lost 3 bases. CDR3 nucleotides: TGTGCCAGCAGCCGGGGACAGGGGGTCTACGAGCAGTACTTC. It yields the protein CASSRGQGVYEQYF.

This clone has a handful of counts. V is TRBV9 and J is TRBJ1-5; unclear D gene. The germline gives CDR1 SGDLS, CDR2 YYNGEE. V lost 1 base, J lost 1 base, and 9 bases lay in between. This CDR3 has 15 residues. CDR3 sequence reads: CASSVSTGSNQPQHF. Written as DNA, the CDR3 is TGTGCCAGCAGCGTATCCACGGGAAGCAATCAGCCCCAGCATTTT.

The V gene is TRBV11-2, the J gene TRBJ2-5; D gene unclear. Trimming left V 5 bases short and J 5 bases short, with 18 bases between. This CDR3 is built from 15 residues. The germline V gene has CDR1 SGHAT and CDR2 FQNNGV. This CDR3 reads CASSGLTRLRETQYF. CDR3 coding DNA: TGTGCCAGCAGCGGGCTGACACGGCTAAGGGAGACCCAGTACTTC.

The J gene is TRBJ1-2, the V gene TRBV28; D unresolved. The V end lost 2 bases, the J end lost 7 bases, and 8 bases lay between the germline ends. CDR3 length: 12 residues. Germline V gene sequence: CDR1 MDHEN, CDR2 SYDVKM. In DNA form, the CDR3 reads TGTGCCAGCAGTTTAGAAGGGTTTGGCTACACCTTC. Translating it yields CASSLEGFGYTF.

This clone showed up just a few times. The chain uses TRBV28 and TRBJ2-7; TRBD1 matches 8 bases. After removal of 5 bases from V and 4 bases from J, the junction contained 10 bases not matched to a gene. The CDR3 has 15 amino acids. The germline V gene encodes CDR1 MDHEN and CDR2 SYDVKM. The CDR3 bases are TGTGCCAGCAGTCCAGGGCCCGGACAGGGATACGAGCAGTACTTC. The encoded protein is CASSPGPGQGYEQYF.

A few counts support this clone. The V gene is TRBV4-1, the J gene TRBJ2-2; no clear D. The CDR3 is 14 amino acids. V was clipped by 0 bases and J by 3 bases, with 5 bases between them. Germline values: CDR1 MGHRA, CDR2 YSYEKL. For the CDR3, the DNA is TGCGCCAGCAGCCAAGATACTTACACCGGGGAGCTGTTTTTT. It translates to CASSQDTYTGELFF.

The CDR3 DNA follows: TGTGCCAGCAGTTACGGTGCCCTAGCCTACGAGCAGTACTTC. Amino acid sequence: CASSYGALAYEQYF. This chain connects TRBV6-5 to TRBJ2-7; D is unresolved. CDR1 is MNHEY and CDR2 is SVGAGI in the germline V gene. Trimming shortened V by 2 bases and J by 2 bases, and 10 bases separated the two germline ends. CDR3 length: 14 amino acids.

V usage is TRBV7-2 and J usage is TRBJ2-7; 7 nucleotides align to TRBD2. The ends lost 2 bases at V and 3 bases at J; junction bases unmatched: 4. Germline assignment: CDR1 SGHTA and CDR2 FQGNSA. CDR3 size: 14 residues. CDR3 region: CASSLTGGSYEQYF. Here the CDR3 DNA reads TGTGCCAGCAGCTTAACTGGCGGGAGCTACGAGCAGTACTTC.

The gene calls are TRBV7-2 and TRBJ2-3; possible D gene TRBD2, 6 bases. CDR1 and CDR2 from the germline V gene are SGHTA and FQGNSA. CDR3 size: 14 residues. The V end was cut by 5 bases, the J end by 3 bases, with 12 bases between. This CDR3 reads CASSLGGVTDTQYF. DNA of the CDR3: TGTGCCAGCAGCCTTGGCGGGGTTACAGATACGCAGTATTTT.

The chain couples TRBV27 to TRBJ2-7; 7 nucleotides match TRBD1. Germline lookup yields CDR1 MNHEY and CDR2 SMNVEV (reference sequence). J was trimmed by 3 bases and V by 7 bases; bases with no gene match: 9. This CDR3 region has 14 residues. For the CDR3, the DNA is TGTGCCAGCAACCTACTCGGGACAGACTACGAGCAGTACTTC. Translating gives CASNLLGTDYEQYF.

V gene TRBV30 combines with J gene TRBJ1-1; no reliable D call. With 0 bases removed from V and 7 bases from J, the gap between germline ends came to 9 bases. The CDR3 consists of 12 residues. The V gene's germline CDR1 is GTSNPN and CDR2 SVGIG (reference sequence). DNA for the CDR3: TGTGCCTGGAGTGTACAAGCCATTGAAGCTTTCTTT. It is translated as CAWSVQAIEAFF.

The CDR3 DNA is TGTGCCAGCAGTCTTAACAGGGGGCGCATTAGCAATCAGCCCCAGCATTTT. It is translated as CASSLNRGRISNQPQHF. This chain links TRBV6-6 with TRBJ1-5; 9 bases align to TRBD1. Germline CDR1 and CDR2: MNHNY and SVGAGI (reference sequence). V trimming: 5 bases; J trimming: 0 bases; junction bases outside the gene matches: 8. The CDR3 covers 17 residues.

The chain is built from TRBV6-2 or TRBV6-3 and TRBJ2-3; D perhaps matches TRBD1 (5 bases). Germline values: CDR1 MNHEY, CDR2 SVGEGT. CDR3 length equals 17 residues. V lost 5 bases and J lost 6, with 24 bases in between. The CDR3 reads CASSPIGAVPILDTQYF. The CDR3 coding sequence is TGTGCCAGCAGTCCAATAGGGGCCGTCCCTATCCTGGATACGCAGTATTTT.

The chain couples TRBV5-1 to TRBJ2-7; perhaps D is TRBD1 or TRBD2 (5 bases each). Germline V gene data show CDR1 as SGHRS and CDR2 as YFSETQ. Trimming removed 4 bases at V and 6 bases at J, with 20 bases between. The length of the CDR3 is 15 residues. CDR3 residues: CASSENTGANREQYF. The CDR3 DNA is TGCGCCAGCAGCGAGAACACCGGGGCCAATCGCGAGCAGTACTTC. Full variable domain (missing parts from reference TRBV5-1 and TRBJ2-7): KAGVTQTPRYLIKTRGQQVTLSCSPISGHRSVSWYQQTPGQGLQFLFEYFSETQRNKGNFPGRFSGRQFSNSRSEMNVSTLELGDSALYLCASSENTGANREQYFGPGTRLTVT.

The rearrangement links TRBV5-1 to TRBJ2-7; 8 bases fit TRBD1. This CDR3 has 13 amino acids. V shed 0 bases and J 6 bases; nucleotides not matched to a gene: 2. CDR1 SGHRS and CDR2 YFSETQ come from the germline V gene. The CDR3 protein is CASSLGTGREQYF. The CDR3 nucleotides read TGCGCCAGCAGCTTGGGGACAGGGCGCGAGCAGTACTTC.

The genes are TRBV11-3 and TRBJ2-3; D gene ambiguous. Between the trimmed V and J ends, which lost 5 bases and 0 bases, there was a span of 9 bases. The CDR3 totals 14 residues. The V gene's germline CDR1 is SGHNT and CDR2 YENEEA. This CDR3 reads CASSELGSTDTQYF. The CDR3 DNA reads TGTGCCAGCAGCGAATTAGGGAGCACAGATACGCAGTATTTT.

The genes are TRBV18 and TRBJ1-2; D is unresolved. The CDR3 is 15 residues long. V gave up 5 bases and J gave up 1 base, with 14 bases separating them. Germline CDR1 KGHSH, CDR2 LQKENI. The CDR3 DNA reads TGTGCCAGCTCAACTCGACCCCCGAATAACTATGGCTACACCTTC. This codes for CASSTRPPNNYGYTF.

The CDR3 DNA reads as TGCGCCAGCAGCCGCGGAACTAGCGGGGGGTACACAGATACGCAGTATTTT. Translating it yields CASSRGTSGGYTDTQYF. The rearrangement uses TRBV5-1 and TRBJ2-3, with TRBD2 matching 12 bases. The CDR3 runs 17 residues. J was trimmed by 2 bases and V by 4 bases; bases with no gene match: 8. From germline, CDR1 is SGHRS and CDR2 YFSETQ.

The V call is TRBV6-5, the J call TRBJ1-2; D not certain. The CDR3 consists of 12 residues. The V gene lost 7 bases and the J gene lost 1 base, with 7 bases spanning the gap. Germline assignment: CDR1 MNHEY and CDR2 SVGAGI. CDR3 loop: CASKGSNYGYTF. Written as DNA, the CDR3 is TGTGCCAGCAAGGGAAGTAACTATGGCTACACCTTC.